Listed here are 19 T cell receptor beta chains from one sample, sequenced in a study of HIV-infected children after antiretroviral therapy interruption. Unique molecular identifiers were included in an RNA-based 3' RACE TCR library. One entry per CDR3 protein, called by TCRdb with MiXCR from the 3' RACE reads. The sample records tens of thousands of distinct CDR3 sequences, roughly 4.5% being singletons. Treatment of the sample: PENTA 11 planned treatment interruption arm or continuous ART arm. This specimen was CD45RA+ CD4+ T cells from PBMCs, pooled from several time points, taken from a donor given antiretroviral therapy, either interrupted or continuous. Specified subset: naive CD4+ CD45RA+ CD45RO- T cells. These receptors were collected from a pool of human donors with HIV.

This clonotype was recorded at least ten times. The V gene is TRBV18, the J gene TRBJ2-4, with D unresolved. The length of the CDR3 is 16 residues. The germline V gene has CDR1 KGHSH and CDR2 LQKENI. The V end was cut by 3 bases, the J end by 0 bases, with 12 bases between. CDR3 sequence: CASSPPGRTAKNIQYF. The CDR3 DNA follows: TGTGCCAGCTCACCCCCCGGTAGGACAGCCAAAAACATTCAGTACTTC.

This clonotype was counted many times. The V and J genes are TRBV28 and TRBJ2-3; D ambiguous. Germline lookup yields CDR1 MDHEN and CDR2 SYDVKM. The CDR3 is 11 amino acids. The germline V and J ends were trimmed by 8 bases and 4 bases, with 7 bases remaining between them. The CDR3 is CASGGADTQYF. The CDR3, as DNA: TGTGCCAGCGGTGGCGCAGATACGCAGTATTTT.

Many counts were recorded for this clonotype. The chain uses TRBV12-3 or TRBV12-4 and TRBJ1-5, with D possibly being TRBD1 (5 bases). This CDR3 is built from 14 residues. V gave up 7 bases and J gave up 4 bases, with 14 bases separating them. The DNA for the CDR3 is TGTGCCAGCACCTCGTCGGGGGGGAATCAGCCCCAGCATTTT. Encoded protein: CASTSSGGNQPQHF.

The rearrangement links TRBV28 to TRBJ2-1; tentatively, D is TRBD1 (6 bases). Germline values: CDR1 MDHEN, CDR2 SYDVKM. Trimming took 0 bases from V and 8 from J, leaving 14 bases between them. The CDR3 consists of 15 residues. The CDR3 DNA reads TGTGCCAGCAGTTTATGGCAGGGTAAGGGGGATGAGCAGTTCTTC. Protein: CASSLWQGKGDEQFF. Full variable domain (rest looked up from reference TRBV28 and TRBJ2-1): DVKVTQSSRYLVKRTGEKVFLECVQDMDHENMFWYRQDPGLGLRLIYFSYDVKMKEKGDIPEGYSVSREKKERFSLILESASTNQTSMYLCASSLWQGKGDEQFFGPGTRLTVL.

This clonotype was picked up many times. V and J are TRBV6-1 and TRBJ1-6, with 9 bases fitting TRBD1. CDR3 size: 18 residues. J was trimmed by 6 bases and V by 8 bases; bases with no gene match: 17. CDR1 MNHNS and CDR2 SASEGT come from the germline V gene. CDR3 in DNA: TGTGCCAGCTCCGGGCACAGGGGGCGCAGCATCAGTAATTCACCCCTCCACTTT. Its translation is CASSGHRGRSISNSPLHF.

In regard to this clonotype: A much larger clone is a single base away; this may be a read error. The conserved phenylalanine or tryptophan is not found at the CDR3 terminus, so this likely reflects a read error. This chain links TRBV28 with TRBJ1-1; D unresolved. V shed 6 bases and J shed 0 bases, with 8 bases lying between them. The length of the CDR3 is 13 residues. The V gene's germline CDR1 is MDHEN and CDR2 SYDVKM. The CDR3 region is CASRSTLNTEAFI. The DNA for the CDR3 is TGTGCCAGCAGGTCGACCCTGAACACTGAAGCTTTCATT.

This chain links TRBV12-5 with TRBJ1-6; D remains ambiguous. The V and J ends lost 6 bases and 7 bases respectively, with 10 bases between them. The length of the CDR3 is 13 residues. The V gene's germline CDR1 is LGHNT and CDR2 FRNRAP. The CDR3 DNA is TGTGCTAGTGGGGGGATGTGGAATTCACCCCTCCACTTT. Its protein product is CASGGMWNSPLHF.

This clonotype was counted at least ten times. The gene calls are TRBV29-1 and TRBJ2-5, with a possible D match to TRBD1 (5 bases). Germline CDR1 reads SQVTM; CDR2 reads ANQGSEA. This CDR3 has 15 amino acids. V lost 8 bases, J lost 3 bases, and 22 bases lay in between. The chain's CDR3 is CSLGTWGASEETQYF. The CDR3 nucleotides read TGCAGCCTTGGCACGTGGGGCGCCTCAGAAGAGACCCAGTACTTC.

This clonotype was seen ten or more times. The V and J genes are TRBV2 and TRBJ1-2; D possibly corresponds to TRBD1 (5 bases). Trimming shortened V by 4 bases and J by 0 bases, and 12 bases separated the two germline ends. The CDR3 covers 15 residues. From germline, CDR1 is SNHLY and CDR2 FYNNEI. CDR3 DNA sequence: TGTGCCAGCAGTGTAGGGGCAAAAGCTAACTATGGCTACACCTTC. Amino acids: CASSVGAKANYGYTF.

This clonotype was picked up many times. The chain employs TRBV10-3 and TRBJ1-2; TRBD1 agrees at 8 bases. J was trimmed by 8 bases and V by 6 bases; bases with no gene match: 14. The CDR3 is 15 residues long. Per the germline V gene, CDR1 is ENHRY and CDR2 is SYGVKD. The CDR3 nucleotides read TGTGCCATCAGCCAATCTGGACAGGGAAAAGAAGGCTACACCTTC. Encoded protein: CAISQSGQGKEGYTF.

This clonotype was picked up a small number of times. This chain links TRBV27 with TRBJ1-6, with D unclear. V was cut by 6 bases and J by 7 bases, with 13 bases left in between. The CDR3 covers 14 residues. Germline V lookup: CDR1 MNHEY, CDR2 SMNVEV (reference sequence). The CDR3 loop is CASREHGRNSPLHF. The CDR3 coding sequence is TGTGCCAGCAGGGAACACGGAAGGAATTCACCCCTCCACTTT.

This clonotype came up a few times. The chain links TRBV5-1 to TRBJ2-1; 7 bases line up with TRBD1. The V gene's germline CDR1 is SGHRS and CDR2 YFSETQ. Trimming took 2 bases from V and 5 from J; bases not matched to a gene: 16. The CDR3 contains 18 residues. DNA of the CDR3: TGCGCCAGCAGCTTCGGTCATGAGACAGGGAGCATCCACAATGAGCAGTTCTTC. Translating it yields CASSFGHETGSIHNEQFF. The whole variable domain, filled in from reference TRBV5-1 and TRBJ2-1, reads KAGVTQTPRYLIKTRGQQVTLSCSPISGHRSVSWYQQTPGQGLQFLFEYFSETQRNKGNFPGRFSGRQFSNSRSEMNVSTLELGDSALYLCASSFGHETGSIHNEQFFGPGTRLTVL.

This clonotype has at least ten counts. The V call is TRBV7-8, the J call TRBJ1-2, with D uncertain. V lost 5 bases, J lost 4 bases, and 14 bases lay in between. This CDR3 region has 14 residues. CDR1 SGHVS and CDR2 FQNEAQ come from the germline V gene. DNA of the CDR3: TGTGCCAGCAGCCGTTCCCAGAAGGTCTATGGCTACACCTTC. Its translation is CASSRSQKVYGYTF.

This clonotype was observed a handful of times. This chain uses TRBV7-8 with TRBJ2-3, with D possibly TRBD1 on 5 matching bases. Germline CDR1 is SGHVS and CDR2 is FQNEAQ. This CDR3 has 14 residues. Trimming shortened V by 5 bases and J by 8 bases, and 17 bases separated the two germline ends. CDR3 loop: CASSEYSGAGTQYF. CDR3 coding DNA: TGTGCCAGCAGCGAATACAGTGGGGCCGGTACGCAGTATTTT. Full variable domain (missing parts from reference TRBV7-8 and TRBJ2-3): GAGVSQSPRYKVAKRGQDVALRCDPISGHVSLFWYQQALGQGPEFLTYFQNEAQLDKSGLPSDRFFAERPEGSVSTLKIQRTQQEDSAVYLCASSEYSGAGTQYFGPGTRLTVL.

This clonotype was detected a few times. The CDR3 spells CAWSGVGIQYF. The CDR3 nucleotides are TGTGCCTGGAGTGGGGTGGGGATCCAGTACTTC. V is TRBV30 and J is TRBJ2-7; D call uncertain. Trimming removed 1 base from V and 10 bases from J, with 11 bases in between. CDR1 is GTSNPN, CDR2 SVGIG, per germline (reference sequence). This CDR3 comprises 11 residues.

V is TRBV19 and J is TRBJ1-5, with no clear D. CDR1 is LNHDA and CDR2 is SQIVND in the germline V gene (reference sequence). Trimming left V 5 bases short and J 0 bases short, with 5 bases between. The CDR3 runs 13 residues. The CDR3 bases are TGTGCCAGTAGTCCGGCTAGCAATCAGCCCCAGCATTTT. The encoded protein is CASSPASNQPQHF.

This clonotype was counted many times. The chain joins TRBV12-3 or TRBV12-4 to TRBJ1-6; 7 bases match TRBD1. Trimming took 3 bases from V and 6 from J; bases not matched to a gene: 5. The CDR3 has 15 amino acids. The CDR3 here is CASSFFGTANSPLHF. The CDR3 DNA is TGTGCCAGCAGTTTTTTCGGGACAGCTAATTCACCCCTCCACTTT.

There are a few counts of this clonotype. The V gene is TRBV5-1, the J gene TRBJ2-5; unclear D gene. This CDR3 region has 15 residues. Germline V gene data show CDR1 as SGHRS and CDR2 as YFSETQ. V lost 5 bases and J lost 5, with 19 bases in between. The CDR3 DNA reads TGCGCCAGCAGGGGGTTCGAAGGCGATGTGGAGACCCAGTACTTC. Protein sequence: CASRGFEGDVETQYF.

The chain recombines TRBV20-1 with TRBJ2-1; 8 bases fit TRBD2. The germline gives CDR1 DFQATT, CDR2 SNEGSKA (reference sequence). The ends lost 7 bases at V and 1 base at J; junction bases unmatched: 9. This CDR3 has 15 residues. In nucleotides, the CDR3 is TGCAGTGTACCGAGGACTAGCATGTCCTACAATGAGCAGTTCTTC. Translating it yields CSVPRTSMSYNEQFF.